This T cell receptor beta chain was observed in a study of cytomegalovirus exposure and HLA in healthy donors. Both 60 Vbeta primers and 13 Jbeta primers went into the PCR. The repertoire was sequenced with immunoSEQ multiplex PCR; TCRdb's copy has only in-frame clones and lacks some. The repertoire holds roughly 98,000 clones, with 60% to 75% as singletons. Germline loops: CDR1 MNHEY, CDR2 SVGAGI. The CDR3 spans 13 residues. The junction had 5 bases not matched to a gene; V was cut back by 6 bases and J by 8 bases. This clone was counted ten times or more. The sequence was obtained from an older woman in good health and CMV-seropositive. The chain carries TRBV6-5 and TRBJ2-2; 8 nucleotides align to TRBD2. Specimen: PBMCs. CDR3 coding DNA: TGTGCCAGCAGGGCGGGGGGTCTTGGGGAGCTGTTTTTT. Translating gives CASRAGGLGELFF.